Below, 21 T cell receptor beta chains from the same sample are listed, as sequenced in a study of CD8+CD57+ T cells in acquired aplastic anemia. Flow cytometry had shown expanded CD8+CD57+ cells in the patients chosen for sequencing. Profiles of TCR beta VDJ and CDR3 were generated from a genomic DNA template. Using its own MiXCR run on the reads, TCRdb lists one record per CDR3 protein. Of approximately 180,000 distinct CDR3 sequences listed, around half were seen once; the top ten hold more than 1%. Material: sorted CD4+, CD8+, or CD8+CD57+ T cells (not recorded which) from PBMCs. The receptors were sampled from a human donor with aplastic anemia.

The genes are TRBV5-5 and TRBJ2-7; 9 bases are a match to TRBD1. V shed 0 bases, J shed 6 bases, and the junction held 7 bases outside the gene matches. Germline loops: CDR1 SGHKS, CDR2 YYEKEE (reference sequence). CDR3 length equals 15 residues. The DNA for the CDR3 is TGTGCCAGCAGCTTGGCCGGGACAGGGTCGGCCGAGCAGTACTTC. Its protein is CASSLAGTGSAEQYF.

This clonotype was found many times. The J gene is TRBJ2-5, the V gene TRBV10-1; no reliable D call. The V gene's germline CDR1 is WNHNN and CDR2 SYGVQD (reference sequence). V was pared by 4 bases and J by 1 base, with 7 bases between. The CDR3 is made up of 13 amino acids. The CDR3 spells CASSGGVQETQYF. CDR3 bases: TGCGCCAGCAGTGGTGGTGTCCAAGAGACCCAGTACTTC.

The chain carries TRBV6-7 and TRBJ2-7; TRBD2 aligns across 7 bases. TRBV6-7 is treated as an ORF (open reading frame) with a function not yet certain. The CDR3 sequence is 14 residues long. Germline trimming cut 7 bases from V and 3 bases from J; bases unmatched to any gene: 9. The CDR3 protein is CASKRSGIGYEQYF. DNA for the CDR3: TGTGCCAGCAAGAGAAGCGGGATCGGCTACGAGCAGTACTTC.

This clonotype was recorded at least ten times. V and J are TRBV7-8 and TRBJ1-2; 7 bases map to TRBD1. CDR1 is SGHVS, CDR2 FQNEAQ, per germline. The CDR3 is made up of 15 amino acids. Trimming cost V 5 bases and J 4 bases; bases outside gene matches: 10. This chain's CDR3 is CASSPRRQGPYGYTF. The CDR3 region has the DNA TGTGCCAGCAGCCCCCGGAGACAGGGCCCCTATGGCTACACCTTC.

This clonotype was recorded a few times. In DNA, the CDR3 is TGTGCCAGCAGTTCCTCCCGGGACCAAAGCTCCTACAATGAGCAGTTCTTC. The encoded protein is CASSSSRDQSSYNEQFF. V and J are TRBV6-2 or TRBV6-3 and TRBJ2-1; D is tentatively TRBD1 or TRBD2 (5 bases each). CDR3 length: 17 amino acids. Trimming removed 4 bases at V and 0 bases at J, with 16 bases between. Germline V gene data show CDR1 as MNHEY and CDR2 as SVGEGT.

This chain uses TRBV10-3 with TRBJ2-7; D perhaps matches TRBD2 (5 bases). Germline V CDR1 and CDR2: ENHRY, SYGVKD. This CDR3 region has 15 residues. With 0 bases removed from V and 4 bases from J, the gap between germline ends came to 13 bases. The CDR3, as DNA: TGTGCCATCAGTGAGTCTTCGGGGAGTTTATACGAGCAGTACTTC. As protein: CAISESSGSLYEQYF.

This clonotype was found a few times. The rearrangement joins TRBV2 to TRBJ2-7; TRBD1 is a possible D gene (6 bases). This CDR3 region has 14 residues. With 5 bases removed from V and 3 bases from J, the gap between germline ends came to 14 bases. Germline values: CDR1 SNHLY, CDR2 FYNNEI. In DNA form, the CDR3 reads TGTGCCAGCAGTAGGACAGTGGGATTCTACGAGCAGTACTTC. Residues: CASSRTVGFYEQYF.

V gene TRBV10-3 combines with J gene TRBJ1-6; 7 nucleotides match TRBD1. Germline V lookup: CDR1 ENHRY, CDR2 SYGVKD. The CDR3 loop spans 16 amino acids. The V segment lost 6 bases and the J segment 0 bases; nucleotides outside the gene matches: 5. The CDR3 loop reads CAIRTGYSSYNSPLHF. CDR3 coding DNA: TGTGCCATCAGGACAGGGTATAGCTCCTATAATTCACCCCTCCACTTT.

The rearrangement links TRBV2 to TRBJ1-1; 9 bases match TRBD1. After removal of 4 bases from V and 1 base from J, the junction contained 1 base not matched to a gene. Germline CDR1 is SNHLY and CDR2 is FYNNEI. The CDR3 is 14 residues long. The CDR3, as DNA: TGTGCCAGCAGTGTGACAGGGGGGAACACTGAAGCTTTCTTT. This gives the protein CASSVTGGNTEAFF.

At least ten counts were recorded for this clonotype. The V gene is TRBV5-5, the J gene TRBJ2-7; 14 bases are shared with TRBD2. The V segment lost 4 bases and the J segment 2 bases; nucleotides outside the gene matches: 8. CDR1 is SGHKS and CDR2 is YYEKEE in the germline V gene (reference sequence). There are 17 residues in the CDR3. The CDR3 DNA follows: TGTGCCAGCAGCCCACGGACTAGCGGGGGGAAAGCCTACGAGCAGTACTTC. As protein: CASSPRTSGGKAYEQYF. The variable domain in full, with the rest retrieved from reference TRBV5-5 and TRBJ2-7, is DAGVTQSPTHLIKTRGQQVTLRCSPISGHKSVSWYQQVLGQGPQFIFQYYEKEERGRGNFPDRFSARQFPNYSSELNVNALLLGDSALYLCASSPRTSGGKAYEQYFGPGTRLTVT.

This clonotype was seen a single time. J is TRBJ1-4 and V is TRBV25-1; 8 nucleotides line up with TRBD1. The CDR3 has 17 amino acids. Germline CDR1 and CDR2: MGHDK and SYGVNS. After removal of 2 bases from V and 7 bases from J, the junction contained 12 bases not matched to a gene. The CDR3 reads CASSEGTGNRFSEKLFF. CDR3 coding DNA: TGTGCCAGCAGTGAAGGGACAGGCAATCGATTCAGTGAAAAACTGTTTTTT.

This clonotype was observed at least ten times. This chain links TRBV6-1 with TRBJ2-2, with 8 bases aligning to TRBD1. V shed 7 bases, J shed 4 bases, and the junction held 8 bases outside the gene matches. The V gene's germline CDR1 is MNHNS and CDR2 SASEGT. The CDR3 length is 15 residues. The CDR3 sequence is CASTGQGGGTGELFF. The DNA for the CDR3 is TGTGCCAGCACCGGACAGGGTGGTGGCACCGGGGAGCTGTTTTTT.

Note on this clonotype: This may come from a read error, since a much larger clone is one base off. The CDR3 here is CASSYEVRTDAFF. The CDR3 DNA is TGTGCCAGCAGTTACGAGGTTCGCACTGACGCTTTCTTT. This chain connects TRBV6-2 or TRBV6-3 to TRBJ1-1; D gene ambiguous. CDR1 MNHEY and CDR2 SVGEGT come from the germline V gene. This CDR3 has 13 residues.

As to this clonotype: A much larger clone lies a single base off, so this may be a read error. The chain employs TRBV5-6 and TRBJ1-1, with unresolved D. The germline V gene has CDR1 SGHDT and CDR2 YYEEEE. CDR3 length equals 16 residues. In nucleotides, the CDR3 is TGTGCCAGCAGCTTGGGGGCCGGGAGAGGGAACACTGAAGCTCTCTTT. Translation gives CASSLGAGRGNTEALF. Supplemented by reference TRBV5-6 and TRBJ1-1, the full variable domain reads DAGVTQSPTHLIKTRGQQVTLRCSPKSGHDTVSWYQQALGQGPQFIFQYYEEEERQRGNFPDRFSGHQFPNYSSELNVNALLLGDSALYLCASSLGAGRGNTEALFGQGTRLTVV.

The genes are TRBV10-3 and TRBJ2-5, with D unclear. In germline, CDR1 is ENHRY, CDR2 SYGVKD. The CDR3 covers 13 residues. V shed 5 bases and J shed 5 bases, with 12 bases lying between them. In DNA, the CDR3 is TGTGCCATCAGTTCCCAGATCAAGGAGACCCAGTACTTC. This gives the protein CAISSQIKETQYF.

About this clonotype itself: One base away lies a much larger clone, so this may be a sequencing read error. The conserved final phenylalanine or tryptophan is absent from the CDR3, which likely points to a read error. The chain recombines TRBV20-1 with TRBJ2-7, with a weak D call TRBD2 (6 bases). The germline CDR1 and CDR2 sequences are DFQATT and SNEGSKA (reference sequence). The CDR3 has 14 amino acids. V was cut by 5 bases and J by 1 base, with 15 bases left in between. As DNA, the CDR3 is TGCAGTGCTGGCCCCCGGAGGGATTCCTACGAGCAGTACTCC. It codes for CSAGPRRDSYEQYS.

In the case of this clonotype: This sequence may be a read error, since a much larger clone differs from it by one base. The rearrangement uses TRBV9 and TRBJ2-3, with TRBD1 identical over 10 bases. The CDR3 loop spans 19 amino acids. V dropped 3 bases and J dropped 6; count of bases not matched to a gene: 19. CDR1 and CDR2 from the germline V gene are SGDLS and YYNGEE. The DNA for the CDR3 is TGTGCCAGCAGCGCCCTCCTCGGGGGGCCGGGACAGGGGCCGGATACGCAGTATTTT. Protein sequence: CASSALLGGPGQGPDTQYF.

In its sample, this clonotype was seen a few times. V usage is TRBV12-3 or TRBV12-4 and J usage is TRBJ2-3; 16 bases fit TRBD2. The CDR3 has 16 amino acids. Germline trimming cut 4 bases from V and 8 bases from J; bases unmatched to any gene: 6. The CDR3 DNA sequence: TGTGCCAGCAGTTCGGGACTAGCGGGGGGGATTGGTACGCAGTATTTT. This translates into CASSSGLAGGIGTQYF.

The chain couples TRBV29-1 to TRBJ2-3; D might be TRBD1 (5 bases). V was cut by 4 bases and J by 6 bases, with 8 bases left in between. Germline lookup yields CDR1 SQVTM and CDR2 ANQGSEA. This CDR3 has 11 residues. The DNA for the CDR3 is TGCAGCGTTGCCAGGGCCGATACGCAGTATTTT. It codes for CSVARADTQYF.

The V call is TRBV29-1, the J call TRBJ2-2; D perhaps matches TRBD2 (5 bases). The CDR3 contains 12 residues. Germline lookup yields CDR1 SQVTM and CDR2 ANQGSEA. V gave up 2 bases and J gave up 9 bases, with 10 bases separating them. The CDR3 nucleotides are TGCAGCGTTGAAAGCGGCGGTCGGGAGCTGTTTTTT. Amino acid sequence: CSVESGGRELFF.

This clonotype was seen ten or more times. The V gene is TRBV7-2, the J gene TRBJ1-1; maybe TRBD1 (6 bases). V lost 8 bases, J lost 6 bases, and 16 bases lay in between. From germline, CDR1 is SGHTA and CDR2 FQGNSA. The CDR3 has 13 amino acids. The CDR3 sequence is CASLATGGPEAFF. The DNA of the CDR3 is TGTGCCAGCCTCGCGACAGGTGGACCTGAAGCTTTCTTT.